Given below is one T cell receptor (beta chain) in context. This specimen belongs to a study of blood T cell repertoires in COVID-19. The wider study: Donors in the United States, Italy and Spain gave samples during acute or convalescent COVID-19. Nucleic acid was either cDNA or gDNA, and it came from T cells, B-cell-depleted T cells, or PBMCs.

In the authors' workflow: Scientists estimated how many nucleated cells there were by amplifying reference gene primers. Sequenced by immunoSEQ multiplex PCR; TCRdb stores in-frame clones only, minus some. V, J and clone size were drawn from that table, and D and trimming were deduced from the DNA. Of 100,000 to 150,000 clones in the sample, 88% were seen once. The germline gives CDR1 SGHRS, CDR2 YFSETQ. The CDR3 runs to 15 residues. V dropped 4 bases and J dropped 3 bases, with 14 bases sitting between them. This TCR was recovered from a man between 65 and 85 years old with active COVID-19. Sequenced material: peripheral blood. The genes are TRBV5-1 and TRBJ1-3; D is ambiguous. CDR3 in amino acids: CASSPQWASGNTIYF. The CDR3, as DNA: TGCGCCAGCAGCCCCCAATGGGCAAGTGGAAACACCATATATTTT.